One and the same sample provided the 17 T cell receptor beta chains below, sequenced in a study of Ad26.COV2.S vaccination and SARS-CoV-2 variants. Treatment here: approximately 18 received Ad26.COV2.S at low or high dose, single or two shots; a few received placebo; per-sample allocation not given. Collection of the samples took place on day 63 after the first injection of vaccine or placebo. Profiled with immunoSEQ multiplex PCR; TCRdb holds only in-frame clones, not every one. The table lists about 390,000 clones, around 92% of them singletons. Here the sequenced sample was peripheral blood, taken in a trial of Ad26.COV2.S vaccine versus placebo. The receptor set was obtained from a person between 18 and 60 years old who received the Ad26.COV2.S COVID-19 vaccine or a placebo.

The CDR3 spells CASSPPASRFTEAFF. The DNA for the CDR3 is TGTGCCAGCAGTCCCCCCGCCTCTCGGTTCACTGAAGCTTTCTTT. The chain recombines TRBV27 with TRBJ1-1; D is undetermined. In germline, CDR1 is MNHEY, CDR2 SMNVEV (reference sequence). V was trimmed by 5 bases and J by 4 bases, leaving 17 bases between them. CDR3 length: 15 residues.

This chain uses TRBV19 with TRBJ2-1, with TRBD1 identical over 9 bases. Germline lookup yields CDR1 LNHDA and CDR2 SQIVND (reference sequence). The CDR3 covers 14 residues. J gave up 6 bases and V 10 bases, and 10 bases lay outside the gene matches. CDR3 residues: CATRDREFGNEQFF. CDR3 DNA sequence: TGTGCCACCCGGGACAGGGAGTTCGGCAATGAGCAGTTCTTC.

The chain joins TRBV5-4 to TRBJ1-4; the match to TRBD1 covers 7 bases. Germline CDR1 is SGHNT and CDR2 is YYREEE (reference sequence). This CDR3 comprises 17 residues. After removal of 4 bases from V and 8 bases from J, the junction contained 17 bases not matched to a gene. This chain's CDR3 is CASSKGQEPGSGEKLFF. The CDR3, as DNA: TGTGCCAGCAGCAAAGGACAGGAACCTGGTAGTGGGGAAAAACTGTTTTTT.

In DNA, the CDR3 is TGTGCCAGCTCACACAGGGGTGAAAAACTGTTTTTT. Translation gives CASSHRGEKLFF. The chain has TRBV18 and TRBJ1-4; the match to TRBD1 covers 7 bases. V lost 4 bases and J lost 7; bases outside the gene matches: 0. The CDR3 is 12 amino acids. Germline CDR1 and CDR2: KGHSH and LQKENI.

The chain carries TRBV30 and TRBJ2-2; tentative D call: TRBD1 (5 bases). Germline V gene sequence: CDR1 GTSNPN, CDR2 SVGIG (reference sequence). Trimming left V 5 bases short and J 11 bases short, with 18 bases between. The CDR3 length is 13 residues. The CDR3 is CAWGLLRGGELFF. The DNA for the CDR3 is TGTGCCTGGGGATTGTTAAGGGGTGGTGAGCTGTTTTTT.

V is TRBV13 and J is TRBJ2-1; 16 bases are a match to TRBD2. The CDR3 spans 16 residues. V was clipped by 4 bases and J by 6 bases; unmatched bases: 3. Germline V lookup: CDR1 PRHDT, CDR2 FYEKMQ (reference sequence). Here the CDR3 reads CASSYGTSGRANEQFF. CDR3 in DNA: TGTGCCAGCAGCTACGGGACTAGCGGGAGGGCCAATGAGCAGTTCTTC.

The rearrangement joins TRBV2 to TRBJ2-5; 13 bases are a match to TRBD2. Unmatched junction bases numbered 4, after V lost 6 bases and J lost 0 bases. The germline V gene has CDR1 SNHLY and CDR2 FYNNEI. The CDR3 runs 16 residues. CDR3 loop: CASRLLAGGYQETQYF. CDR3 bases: TGTGCCAGCAGATTACTAGCGGGGGGGTACCAAGAGACCCAGTACTTC.

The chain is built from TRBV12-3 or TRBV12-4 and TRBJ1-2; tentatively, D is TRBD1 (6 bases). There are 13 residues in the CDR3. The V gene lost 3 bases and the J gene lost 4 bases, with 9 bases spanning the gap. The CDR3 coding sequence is TGTGCCAGCAGTTTTAGGGACACCTATGGCTACACCTTC. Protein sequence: CASSFRDTYGYTF.

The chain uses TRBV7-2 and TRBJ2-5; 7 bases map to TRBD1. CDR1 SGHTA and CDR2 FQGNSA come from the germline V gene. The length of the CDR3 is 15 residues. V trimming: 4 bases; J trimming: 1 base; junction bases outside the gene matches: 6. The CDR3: CASSSSDRAQETQYF. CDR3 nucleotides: TGTGCCAGCAGCTCCTCCGACAGGGCCCAAGAGACCCAGTACTTC.

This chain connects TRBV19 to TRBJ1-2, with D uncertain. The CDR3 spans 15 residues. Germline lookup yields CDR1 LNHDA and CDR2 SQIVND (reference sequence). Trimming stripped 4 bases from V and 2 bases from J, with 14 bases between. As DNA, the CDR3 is TGTGCCAGTAGTACCTGGAGGACGGCCAACTATGGCTACACCTTC. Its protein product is CASSTWRTANYGYTF.

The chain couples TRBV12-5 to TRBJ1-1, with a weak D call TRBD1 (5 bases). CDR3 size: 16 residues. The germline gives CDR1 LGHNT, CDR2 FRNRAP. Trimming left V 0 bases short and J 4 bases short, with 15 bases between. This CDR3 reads CASGLVPRGEATEAFF. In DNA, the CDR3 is TGTGCTAGTGGTTTGGTACCGCGGGGGGAGGCCACTGAAGCTTTCTTT.

The CDR3 nucleotides read TGCAGCGTTGAAAATTACGGCTACACCTTC. This translates into CSVENYGYTF. The chain joins TRBV29-1 to TRBJ1-2; no firm D call. The ends were cut back, 2 bases at V and 8 bases at J, with 6 bases in the middle. Germline values: CDR1 SQVTM, CDR2 ANQGSEA. The CDR3 length is 10 residues. Full variable domain (remainder filled in from reference TRBV29-1 and TRBJ1-2): SAVISQKPSRDICQRGTSLTIQCQVDSQVTMMFWYRQQPGQSLTLIATANQGSEATYESGFVIDKFPISRPNLTFSTLTVSNMSPEDSSIYLCSVENYGYTFGSGTRLTVV.

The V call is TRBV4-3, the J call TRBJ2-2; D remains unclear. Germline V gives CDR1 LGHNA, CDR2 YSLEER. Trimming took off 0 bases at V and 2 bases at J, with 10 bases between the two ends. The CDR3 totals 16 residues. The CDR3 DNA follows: TGCGCCAGCAGCCAAGATGGGCAGAGCAACACCGGGGAGCTGTTTTTT. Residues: CASSQDGQSNTGELFF.

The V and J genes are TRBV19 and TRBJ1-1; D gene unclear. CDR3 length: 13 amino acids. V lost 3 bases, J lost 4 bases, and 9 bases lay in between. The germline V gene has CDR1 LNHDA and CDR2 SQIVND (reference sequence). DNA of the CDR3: TGTGCCAGTAGTATTGACACCTTCACTGAAGCTTTCTTT. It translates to CASSIDTFTEAFF.

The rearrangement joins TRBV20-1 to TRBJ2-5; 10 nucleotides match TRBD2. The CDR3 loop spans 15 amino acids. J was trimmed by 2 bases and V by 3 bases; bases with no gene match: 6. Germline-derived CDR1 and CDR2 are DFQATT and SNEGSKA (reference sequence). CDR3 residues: CSASSLAGVQETQYF. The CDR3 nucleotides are TGCAGTGCTAGTTCTCTAGCGGGAGTGCAAGAGACCCAGTACTTC.

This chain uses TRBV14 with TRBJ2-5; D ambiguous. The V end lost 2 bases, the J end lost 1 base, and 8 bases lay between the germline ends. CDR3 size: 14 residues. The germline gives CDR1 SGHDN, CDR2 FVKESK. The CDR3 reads CASSQTDFQETQYF. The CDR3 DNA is TGTGCCAGCAGCCAAACCGACTTCCAAGAGACCCAGTACTTC.

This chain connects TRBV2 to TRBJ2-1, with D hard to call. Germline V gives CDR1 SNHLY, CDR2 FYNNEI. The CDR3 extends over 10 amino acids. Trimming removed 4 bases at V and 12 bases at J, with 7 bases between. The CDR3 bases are TGTGCCAGCAGTGCAGACCGGCAGTTCTTC. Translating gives CASSADRQFF. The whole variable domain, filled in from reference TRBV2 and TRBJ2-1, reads EPEVTQTPSHQVTQMGQEVILRCVPISNHLYFYWYRQILGQKVEFLVSFYNNEISEKSEIFDDQFSVERPDGSNFTLKIRSTKLEDSAMYFCASSADRQFFGPGTRLTVL.